This paragraph reports one T cell receptor beta chain. The data are from a study of tumor T cells in aggressive B-cell lymphoma. The ends lost 5 bases at V and 5 bases at J; junction bases unmatched: 2. The CDR3 length is 13 residues. Per germline, CDR1 GTSNPN and CDR2 SVGIG (reference sequence). Clones were sequenced by immunoSEQ multiplex PCR, and TCRdb holds only the in-frame ones, with some missing. Found here are under 4,500 clones, roughly 85% of them singletons; the top ten hold around 3.3%. The receptor was isolated from an adult with diffuse large B cell lymphoma. Sequences were obtained from tumor tissue. J is TRBJ2-1 and V is TRBV30, with 11 bases matching TRBD1. DNA of the CDR3: TGTGCCTGGCGGGACAGGGGGAACAATGAGCAGTTCTTC. Translation gives CAWRDRGNNEQFF.